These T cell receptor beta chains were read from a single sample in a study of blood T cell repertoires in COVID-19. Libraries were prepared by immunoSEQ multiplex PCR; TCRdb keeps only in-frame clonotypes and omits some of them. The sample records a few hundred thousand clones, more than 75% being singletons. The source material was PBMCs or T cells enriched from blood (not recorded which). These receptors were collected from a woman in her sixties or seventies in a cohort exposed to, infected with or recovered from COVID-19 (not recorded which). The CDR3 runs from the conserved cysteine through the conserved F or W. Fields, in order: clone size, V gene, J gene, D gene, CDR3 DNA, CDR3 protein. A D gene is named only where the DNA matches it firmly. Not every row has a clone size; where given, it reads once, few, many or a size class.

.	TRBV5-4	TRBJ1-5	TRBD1	TGTGCCAGCAGCGTTTGGACAGGGCAGGATGGGCCCCAGCATTTT	CASSVWTGQDGPQHF
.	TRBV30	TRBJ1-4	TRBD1	TGTGCCTGGAGTGTACCCACAGGGGGTTCTAATGAAAAACTGTTTTTT	CAWSVPTGGSNEKLFF
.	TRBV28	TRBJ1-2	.	TGTGCCAGCAGTTTGGTACAGAACTATGGCTACACCTTC	CASSLVQNYGYTF
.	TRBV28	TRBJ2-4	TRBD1	TGTGCCAGCAGTATACAGGGGCTAGCCAAAAACATTCAGTACTTC	CASSIQGLAKNIQYF
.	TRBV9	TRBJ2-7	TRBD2	TGTGCCAGCAGCCCTCGCGGACTAGCGGGAGGGAGGAGCTCCTACGAGCAGTACTTC	CASSPRGLAGGRSSYEQYF
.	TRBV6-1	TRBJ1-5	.	TGTGCCAGCAGTGAAGGAGGACAGACCAATCAGCCCCAGCATTTT	CASSEGGQTNQPQHF
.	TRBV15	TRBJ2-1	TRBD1	TGTGCCACCAGCAGAGACGGGACAGGGACGGGGTACAATGAGCAGTTCTTC	CATSRDGTGTGYNEQFF
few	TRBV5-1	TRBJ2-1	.	TGCGCCAGCAGCTCGGACAGACCGAATGAGCAGTTCTTC	CASSSDRPNEQFF
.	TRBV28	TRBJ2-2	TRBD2	TGTGCCAGCAGTTTTAGCGGGAGGTCGAACACCGGGGAGCTGTTTTTT	CASSFSGRSNTGELFF
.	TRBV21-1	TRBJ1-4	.	TGTGCCAGCAGCGACAGGGTGACCCGACAAGCAACTAATGAAAAACTGTTTTTT	CASSDRVTRQATNEKLFF
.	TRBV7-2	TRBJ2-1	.	TGTGCCAGCAGGTCTAGACATGAGCAGTTCTTC	CASRSRHEQFF
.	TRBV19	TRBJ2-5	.	TGTGCCAGTAGTATCGAGGGTAGGAAGACCCAGTACTTC	CASSIEGRKTQYF
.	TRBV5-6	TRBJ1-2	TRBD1	TGTGCCAGCAGCTCGAACAGGGGGCTTCTCTATGGCTACACCTTC	CASSSNRGLLYGYTF
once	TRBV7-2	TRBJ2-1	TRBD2	TGTGCCAGCAGCTTGGGACTAGCGGGAGTAATTGAGCAGTTCTTC	CASSLGLAGVIEQFF
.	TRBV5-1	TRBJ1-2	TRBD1	TGCGCCAGCAGCTTTTCGCCGGGACAGGACTATGGCTACACCTTC	CASSFSPGQDYGYTF
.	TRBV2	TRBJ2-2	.	TGTGCCAGCACGAGAGTATCGAACACCGGGGAGCTGTTTTTT	CASTRVSNTGELFF
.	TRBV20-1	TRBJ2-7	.	TGCAGTCTTCCAGGGTACTACGAGCAGTACTTC	CSLPGYYEQYF
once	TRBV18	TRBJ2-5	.	TGTGCCAGCTCACCAGAATACGGGGGAGGAGAGACCCAGTACTTC	CASSPEYGGGETQYF
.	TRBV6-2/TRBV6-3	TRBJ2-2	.	TGTGCCAGCAGTCGGAACACCGGGGAGCTGTTTTTT	CASSRNTGELFF
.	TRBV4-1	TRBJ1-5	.	TGCGCCAGCAGCCCTCCAGATACTCAGCCCCAGCATTTT	CASSPPDTQPQHF
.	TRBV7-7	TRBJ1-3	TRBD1	TGTGCTAGCAGCTTAGCCCCCGGACAGGGGGCTGGAAACACCATATATTTT	CASSLAPGQGAGNTIYF
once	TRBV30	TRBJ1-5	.	TGTGCCTGGAGTGTAGGGGTGGTCAATCAGCCCCAGCATTTT	CAWSVGVVNQPQHF
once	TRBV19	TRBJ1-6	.	TGTGCCAGTAGTGGCCTGGACAGCTTAATTTATAATTCACCCCTCCACTTT	CASSGLDSLIYNSPLHF
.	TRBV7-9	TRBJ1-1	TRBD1	TGTGCCAGCAAGAAGCGGGGGGACAGGGGTTCCCCTGAAGCTTTCTTT	CASKKRGDRGSPEAFF
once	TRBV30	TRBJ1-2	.	TGTGCCTGGAGTCCCACTAACAGGGTCGGGGGCTACACCTTC	CAWSPTNRVGGYTF
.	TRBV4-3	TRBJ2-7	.	TGCGCCAGCAGCCCCCGCCGGGACAACTCCTACGAGCAGTACTTC	CASSPRRDNSYEQYF
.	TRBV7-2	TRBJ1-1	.	TGTGCCAGCAGCTTAGCCTGGGCCCCTGAAGCTTTCTTT	CASSLAWAPEAFF
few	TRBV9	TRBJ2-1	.	TGTGCCAGCAGCGCCCGACTAGAGGGGAATGAGCAGTTCTTC	CASSARLEGNEQFF
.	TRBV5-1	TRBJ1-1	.	TGCGCCAGCAGCTTGATCGCGGGGACCACTGAAGCTTTCTTT	CASSLIAGTTEAFF
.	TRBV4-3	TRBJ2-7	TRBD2	TGCGCCAGCAGCCAAGGGTCAAGCGGGAGTACCTACGAGCAGTACTTC	CASSQGSSGSTYEQYF
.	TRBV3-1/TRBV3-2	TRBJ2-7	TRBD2	TGTGCCAGCAGCCAAATAATGGCTAGCGGGATGTACGAGCAGTACTTC	CASSQIMASGMYEQYF
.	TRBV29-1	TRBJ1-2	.	TGCAGCGTTGGACAGGAATACATGTATGGCTACACCTTC	CSVGQEYMYGYTF
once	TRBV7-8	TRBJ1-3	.	TGTGCCAGCAGCCCCGAAGGGGGGGCGAACTCTGGAAACACCATATATTTT	CASSPEGGANSGNTIYF
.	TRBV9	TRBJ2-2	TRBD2	TGTGCCAGCAGCGTAGAAGGCACTAGCGGGAGGGCCAGGGGCACCGGGGAGCTGTTTTTT	CASSVEGTSGRARGTGELFF
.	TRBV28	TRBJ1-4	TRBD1	TGTGCCAGCAGTTTAGACCGGGACAGAGGAATAACAACTAATGAAAAACTGTTTTTT	CASSLDRDRGITTNEKLFF
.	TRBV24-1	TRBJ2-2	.	TGTGCCACCAGTGATTGGGAGACTAGTTGGACCGGGGAGCTGTTTTTT	CATSDWETSWTGELFF
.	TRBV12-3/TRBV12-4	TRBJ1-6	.	TGTGCCAGCAGTGTGACAGAGTATTCACCCCTCCACTTT	CASSVTEYSPLHF
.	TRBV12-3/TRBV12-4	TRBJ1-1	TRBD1	TGTGCCAGCAGGGGGGACAGCAACACTGAAGCTTTCTTT	CASRGDSNTEAFF
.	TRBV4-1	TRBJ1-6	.	TGCGCCAGCAGCCAAGGGATCGCCGGAGCGGCCAATTCACCCCTCCACTTT	CASSQGIAGAANSPLHF
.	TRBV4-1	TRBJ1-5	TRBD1	TGCGCCAGCAGCCAAGATATAAACAGGGGGTCCAATCAGCCCCAGCATTTT	CASSQDINRGSNQPQHF
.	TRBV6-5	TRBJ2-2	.	TGTGCCAGCAGTTTTAAGCCCGGGGGTACCGGGGAGCTGTTTTTT	CASSFKPGGTGELFF
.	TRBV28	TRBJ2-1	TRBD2	TGTGCCAGCAGTGTTAGCGGGAGGGCCATTCGGGAGCAGTTCTTC	CASSVSGRAIREQFF
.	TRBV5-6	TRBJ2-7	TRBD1	TGTGCCAGCAGCTTGTTTGGGACAGGGTTTTCCTACGAGCAGTACTTC	CASSLFGTGFSYEQYF
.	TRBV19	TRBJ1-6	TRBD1	TGTGCCAGTAGTCAACAGGGGGTCAATTCACCCCTCCACTTT	CASSQQGVNSPLHF
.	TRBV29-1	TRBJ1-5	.	TGCAGCGTTGGCAGGGTCAGGGATCAGCCCCAGCATTTT	CSVGRVRDQPQHF
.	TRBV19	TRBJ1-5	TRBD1	TGTGCCAGGCGGACAGGGGGCAATCAGCCCCAGCATTTT	CARRTGGNQPQHF
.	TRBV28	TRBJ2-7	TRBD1	TGTGCCACCGAAACCGGGACAGACTACGAGCAGTACTTC	CATETGTDYEQYF
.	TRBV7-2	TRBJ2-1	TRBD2	TGTGCCAGCAGCGAACTAGCGGGATTCAATGAGCAGTTCTTC	CASSELAGFNEQFF